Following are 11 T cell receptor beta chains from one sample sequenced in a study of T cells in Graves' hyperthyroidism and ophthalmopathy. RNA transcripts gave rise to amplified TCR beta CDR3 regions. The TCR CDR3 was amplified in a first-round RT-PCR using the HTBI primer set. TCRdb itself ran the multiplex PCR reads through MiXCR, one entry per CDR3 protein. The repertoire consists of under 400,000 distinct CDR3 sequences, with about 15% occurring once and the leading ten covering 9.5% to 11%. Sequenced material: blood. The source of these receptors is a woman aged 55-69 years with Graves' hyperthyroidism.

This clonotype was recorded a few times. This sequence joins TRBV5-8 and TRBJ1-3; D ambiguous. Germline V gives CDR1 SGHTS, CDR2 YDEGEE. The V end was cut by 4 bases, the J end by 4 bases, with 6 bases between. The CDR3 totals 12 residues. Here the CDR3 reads CASSTTGNTIYF. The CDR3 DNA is TGTGCCAGCAGCACGACAGGAAACACCATATATTTT. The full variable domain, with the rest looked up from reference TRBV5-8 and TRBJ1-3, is EAGVTQSPTHLIKTRGQQATLRCSPISGHTSVYWYQQALGLGLQFLLWYDEGEERNRGNFPPRFSGRQFPNYSSELNVNALELEDSALYLCASSTTGNTIYFGEGSWLTVV.

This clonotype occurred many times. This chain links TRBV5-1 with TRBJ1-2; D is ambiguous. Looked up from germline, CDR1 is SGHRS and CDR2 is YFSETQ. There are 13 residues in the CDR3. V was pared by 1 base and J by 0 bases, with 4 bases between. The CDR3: CASSLFSNYGYTF. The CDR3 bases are TGCGCCAGCAGCTTGTTCTCTAACTATGGCTACACCTTC.

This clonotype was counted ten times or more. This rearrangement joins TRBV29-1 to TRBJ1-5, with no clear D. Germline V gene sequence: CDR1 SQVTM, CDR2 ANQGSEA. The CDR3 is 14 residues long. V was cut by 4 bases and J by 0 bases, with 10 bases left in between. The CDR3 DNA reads TGCAGCGTTGCTTCCTTCGATAGCAATCAGCCCCAGCATTTT. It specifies CSVASFDSNQPQHF.

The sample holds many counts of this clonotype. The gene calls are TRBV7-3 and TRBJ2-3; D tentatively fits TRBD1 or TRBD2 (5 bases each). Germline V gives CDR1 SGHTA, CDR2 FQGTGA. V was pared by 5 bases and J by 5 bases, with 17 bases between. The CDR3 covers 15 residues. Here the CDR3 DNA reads TGTGCCAGCAGCCGCCGAGGGGTAGCGCGAGATACGCAGTATTTT. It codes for CASSRRGVARDTQYF.

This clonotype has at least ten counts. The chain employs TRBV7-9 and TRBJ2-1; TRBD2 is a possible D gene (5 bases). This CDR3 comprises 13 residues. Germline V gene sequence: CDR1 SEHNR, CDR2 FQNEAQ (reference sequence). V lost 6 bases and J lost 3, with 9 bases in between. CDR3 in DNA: TGTGCCAGCAGACGGGCGGGCTACAATGAGCAGTTCTTC. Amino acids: CASRRAGYNEQFF.

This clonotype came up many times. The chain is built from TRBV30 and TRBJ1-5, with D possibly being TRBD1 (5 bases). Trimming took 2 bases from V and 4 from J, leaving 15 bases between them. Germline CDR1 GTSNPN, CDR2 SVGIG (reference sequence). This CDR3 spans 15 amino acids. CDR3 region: CAWSLRWGQNQPQHF. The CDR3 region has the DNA TGTGCCTGGAGTCTCCGATGGGGCCAAAATCAGCCCCAGCATTTT. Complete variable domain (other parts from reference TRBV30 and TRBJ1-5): SQTIHQWPATLVQPVGSPLSLECTVEGTSNPNLYWYRQAAGRGLQLLFYSVGIGQISSEVPQNLSASRPQDRQFILSSKKLLLSDSGFYLCAWSLRWGQNQPQHFGDGTRLSIL.

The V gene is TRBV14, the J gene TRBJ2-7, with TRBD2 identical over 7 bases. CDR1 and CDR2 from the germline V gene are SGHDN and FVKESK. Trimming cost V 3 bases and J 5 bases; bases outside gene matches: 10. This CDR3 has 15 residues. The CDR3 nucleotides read TGTGCCAGCAGCCATTGGTGGGAGGGCCTCCACGAGCAGTACTTC. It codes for CASSHWWEGLHEQYF.

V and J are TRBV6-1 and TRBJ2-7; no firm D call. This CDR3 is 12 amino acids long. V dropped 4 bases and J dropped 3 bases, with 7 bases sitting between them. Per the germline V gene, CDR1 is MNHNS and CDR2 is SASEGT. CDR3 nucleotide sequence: TGTGCCAGCAGTGGGCAGAACTACGAGCAGTACTTC. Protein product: CASSGQNYEQYF.

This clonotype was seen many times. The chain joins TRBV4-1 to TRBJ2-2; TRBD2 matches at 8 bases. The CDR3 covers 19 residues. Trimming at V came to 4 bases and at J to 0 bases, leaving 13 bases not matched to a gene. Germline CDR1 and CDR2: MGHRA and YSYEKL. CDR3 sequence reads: CASSLRTSQTNTNTGELFF. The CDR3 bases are TGCGCCAGCAGCCTACGGACTAGCCAGACAAATACGAACACCGGGGAGCTGTTTTTT.

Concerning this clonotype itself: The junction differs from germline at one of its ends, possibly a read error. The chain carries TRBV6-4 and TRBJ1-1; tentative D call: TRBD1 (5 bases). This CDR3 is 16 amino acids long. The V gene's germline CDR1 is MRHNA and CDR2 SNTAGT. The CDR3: CASSYSLNRPNTEAFF. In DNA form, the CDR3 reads TGTGCCAGCAGTTACTCCCTGAACAGGCCGAACACTGAAGCTTTCTTT.

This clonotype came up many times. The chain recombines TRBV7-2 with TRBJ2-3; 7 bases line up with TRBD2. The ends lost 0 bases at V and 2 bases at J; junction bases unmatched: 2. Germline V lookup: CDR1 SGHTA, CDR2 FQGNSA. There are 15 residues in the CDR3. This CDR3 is CASSLAGGYTDTQYF. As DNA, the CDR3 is TGTGCCAGCAGCTTAGCGGGAGGGTACACAGATACGCAGTATTTT.